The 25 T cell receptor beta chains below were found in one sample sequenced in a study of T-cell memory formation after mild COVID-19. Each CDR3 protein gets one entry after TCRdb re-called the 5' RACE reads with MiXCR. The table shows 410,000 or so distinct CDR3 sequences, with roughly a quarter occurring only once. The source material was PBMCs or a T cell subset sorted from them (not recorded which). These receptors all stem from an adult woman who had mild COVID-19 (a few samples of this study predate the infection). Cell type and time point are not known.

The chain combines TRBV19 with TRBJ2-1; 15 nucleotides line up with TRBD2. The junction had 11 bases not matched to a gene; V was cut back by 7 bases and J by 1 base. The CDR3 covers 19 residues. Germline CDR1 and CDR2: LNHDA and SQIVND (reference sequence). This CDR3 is CASNIRTSGRVLSYNEQFF. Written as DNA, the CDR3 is TGTGCCAGTAACATCCGGACTAGCGGGAGGGTCCTGTCCTACAATGAGCAGTTCTTC.

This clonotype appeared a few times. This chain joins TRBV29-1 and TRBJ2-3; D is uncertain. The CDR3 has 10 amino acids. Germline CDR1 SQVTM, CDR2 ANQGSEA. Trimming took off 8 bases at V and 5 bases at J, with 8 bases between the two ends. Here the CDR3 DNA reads TGCAGCTTAAATAAAGATACGCAGTATTTT. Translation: CSLNKDTQYF.

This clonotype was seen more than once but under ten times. The CDR3, as DNA: TGTGCCACCAGCTATAAGCTTGAGCAGTTCTTC. Translated, it gives CATSYKLEQFF. J is TRBJ2-1 and V is TRBV15, with no clear D. Trimming removed 5 bases at V and 9 bases at J, with 8 bases between. The CDR3 has 11 residues. CDR1 is LNHNV, CDR2 YYDKDF, per germline (reference sequence).

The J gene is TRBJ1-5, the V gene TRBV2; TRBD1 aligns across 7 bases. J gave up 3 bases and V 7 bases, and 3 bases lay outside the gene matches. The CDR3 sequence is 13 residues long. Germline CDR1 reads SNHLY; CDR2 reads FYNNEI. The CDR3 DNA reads TGTGCCAGCACGACAGGGAACAATCAGCCCCAGCATTTT. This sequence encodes CASTTGNNQPQHF. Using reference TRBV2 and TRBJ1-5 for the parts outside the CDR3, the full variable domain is EPEVTQTPSHQVTQMGQEVILRCVPISNHLYFYWYRQILGQKVEFLVSFYNNEISEKSEIFDDQFSVERPDGSNFTLKIRSTKLEDSAMYFCASTTGNNQPQHFGDGTRLSIL.

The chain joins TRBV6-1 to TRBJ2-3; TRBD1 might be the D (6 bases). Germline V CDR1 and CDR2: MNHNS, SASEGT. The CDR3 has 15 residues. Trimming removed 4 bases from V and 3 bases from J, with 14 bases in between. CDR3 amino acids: CASSGTAVQTDTQYF. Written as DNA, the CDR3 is TGTGCCAGCAGTGGGACAGCCGTGCAGACAGATACGCAGTATTTT.

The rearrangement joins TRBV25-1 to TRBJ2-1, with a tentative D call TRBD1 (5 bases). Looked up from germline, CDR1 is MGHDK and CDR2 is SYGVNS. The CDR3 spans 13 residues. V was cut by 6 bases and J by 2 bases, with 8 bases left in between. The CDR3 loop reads CASSLTAYNEQFF. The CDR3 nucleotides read TGTGCCAGCAGCCTGACAGCCTACAATGAGCAGTTCTTC. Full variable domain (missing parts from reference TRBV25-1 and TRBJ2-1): EADIYQTPRYLVIGTGKKITLECSQTMGHDKMYWYQQDPGMELHLIHYSYGVNSTEKGDLSSESTVSRIRTEHFPLTLESARPSHTSQYLCASSLTAYNEQFFGPGTRLTVL.

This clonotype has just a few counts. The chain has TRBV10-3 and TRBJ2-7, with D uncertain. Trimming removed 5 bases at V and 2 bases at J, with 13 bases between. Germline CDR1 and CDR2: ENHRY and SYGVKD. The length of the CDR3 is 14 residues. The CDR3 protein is CAISFGGDTYEQYF. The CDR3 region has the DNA TGTGCCATCAGTTTTGGCGGAGACACCTACGAGCAGTACTTC.

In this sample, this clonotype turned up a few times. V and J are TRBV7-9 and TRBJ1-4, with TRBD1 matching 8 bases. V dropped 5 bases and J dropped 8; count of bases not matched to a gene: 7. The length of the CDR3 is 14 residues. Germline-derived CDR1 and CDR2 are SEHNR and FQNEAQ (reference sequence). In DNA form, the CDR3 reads TGTGCCAGCAGCCACCGGGACAGGAGGGAAAAACTGTTTTTT. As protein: CASSHRDRREKLFF. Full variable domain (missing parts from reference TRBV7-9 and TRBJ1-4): DTGVSQNPRHKITKRGQNVTFRCDPISEHNRLYWYRQTLGQGPEFLTYFQNEAQLEKSRLLSDRFSAERPKGSFSTLEIQRTEQGDSAMYLCASSHRDRREKLFFGSGTQLSVL.

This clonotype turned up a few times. Here the CDR3 reads CASSEEAGGSYNEQFF. CDR3 DNA sequence: TGTGCCAGCAGTGAAGAGGCAGGCGGCAGCTACAATGAGCAGTTCTTC. The V gene is TRBV6-1, the J gene TRBJ2-1; D is unclear. Germline CDR1 reads MNHNS; CDR2 reads SASEGT. V was cut by 1 base and J by 3 bases, with 13 bases left in between. The CDR3 covers 16 residues.

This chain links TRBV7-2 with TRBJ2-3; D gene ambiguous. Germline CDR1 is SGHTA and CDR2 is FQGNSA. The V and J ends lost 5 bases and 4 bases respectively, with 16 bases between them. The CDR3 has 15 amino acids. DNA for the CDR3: TGTGCCAGCAGCGCGCAAAACCCGCTAGCAGATACGCAGTATTTT. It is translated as CASSAQNPLADTQYF.

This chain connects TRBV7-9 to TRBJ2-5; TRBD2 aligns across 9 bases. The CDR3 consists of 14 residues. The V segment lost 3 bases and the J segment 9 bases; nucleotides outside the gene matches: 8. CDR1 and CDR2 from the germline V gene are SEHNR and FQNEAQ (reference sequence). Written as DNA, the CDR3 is TGTGCCAGCAGCTTGACTAGCGGACTCGGGGCCCAGTACTTC. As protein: CASSLTSGLGAQYF.

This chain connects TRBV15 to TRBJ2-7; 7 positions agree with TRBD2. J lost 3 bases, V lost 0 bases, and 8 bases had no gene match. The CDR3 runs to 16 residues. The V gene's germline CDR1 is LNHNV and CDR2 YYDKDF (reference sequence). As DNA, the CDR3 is TGTGCCACCAGCAGAGAAAAAAGGCGGGGGTTCTACGAGCAGTACTTC. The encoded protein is CATSREKRRGFYEQYF.

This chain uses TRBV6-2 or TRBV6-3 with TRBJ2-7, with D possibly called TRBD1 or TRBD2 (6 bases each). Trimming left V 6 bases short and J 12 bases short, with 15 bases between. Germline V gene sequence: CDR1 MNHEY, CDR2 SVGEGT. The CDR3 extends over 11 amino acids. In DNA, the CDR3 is TGTGCCAGCAGCTTTCACAGGGAGGTGTACTTC. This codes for CASSFHREVYF.

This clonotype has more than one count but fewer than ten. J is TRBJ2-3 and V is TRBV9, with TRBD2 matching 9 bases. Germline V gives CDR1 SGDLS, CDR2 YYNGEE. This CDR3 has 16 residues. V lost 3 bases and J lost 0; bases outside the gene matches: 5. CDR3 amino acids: CASSARGGLSTDTQYF. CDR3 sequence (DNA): TGTGCCAGCAGCGCGCGGGGGGGCCTAAGCACAGATACGCAGTATTTT.

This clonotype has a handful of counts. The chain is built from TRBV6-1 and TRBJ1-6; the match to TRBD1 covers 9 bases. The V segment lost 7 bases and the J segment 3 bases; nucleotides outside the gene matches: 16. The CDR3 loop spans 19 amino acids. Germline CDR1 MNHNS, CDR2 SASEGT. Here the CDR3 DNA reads TGTGCCAGCATTAGTGGGACAGGGCCTCAAGGAGTCTATAATTCACCCCTCCACTTT. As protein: CASISGTGPQGVYNSPLHF.

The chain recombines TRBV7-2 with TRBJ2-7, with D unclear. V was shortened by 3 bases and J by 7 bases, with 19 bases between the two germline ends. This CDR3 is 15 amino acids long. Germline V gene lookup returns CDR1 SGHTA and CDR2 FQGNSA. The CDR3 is CASSFMRGVMGEQYF. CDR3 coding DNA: TGTGCCAGCAGCTTCATGCGCGGTGTGATGGGGGAGCAGTACTTC.

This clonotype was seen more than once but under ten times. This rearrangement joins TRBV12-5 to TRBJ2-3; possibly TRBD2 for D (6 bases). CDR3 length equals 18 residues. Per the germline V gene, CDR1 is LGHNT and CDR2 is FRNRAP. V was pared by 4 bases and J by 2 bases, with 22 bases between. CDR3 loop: CASGYTSMEGTHTDTQYF. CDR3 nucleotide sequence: TGTGCTAGTGGTTATACCTCGATGGAGGGCACACACACAGATACGCAGTATTTT.

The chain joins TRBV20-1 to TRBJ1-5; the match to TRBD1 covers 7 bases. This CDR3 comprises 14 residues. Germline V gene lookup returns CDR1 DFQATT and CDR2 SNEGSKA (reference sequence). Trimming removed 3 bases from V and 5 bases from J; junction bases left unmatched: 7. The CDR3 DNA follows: TGCAGTGCTAGGAACGGACAGGATCATCAGCCCCAGCATTTT. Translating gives CSARNGQDHQPQHF.

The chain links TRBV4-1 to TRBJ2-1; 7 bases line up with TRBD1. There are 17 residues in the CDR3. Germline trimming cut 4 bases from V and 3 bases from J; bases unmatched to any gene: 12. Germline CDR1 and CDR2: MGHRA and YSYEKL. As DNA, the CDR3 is TGCGCCAGCAGCCTAGAACCCCGGGACAGTTTCTACAATGAGCAGTTCTTC. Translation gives CASSLEPRDSFYNEQFF.

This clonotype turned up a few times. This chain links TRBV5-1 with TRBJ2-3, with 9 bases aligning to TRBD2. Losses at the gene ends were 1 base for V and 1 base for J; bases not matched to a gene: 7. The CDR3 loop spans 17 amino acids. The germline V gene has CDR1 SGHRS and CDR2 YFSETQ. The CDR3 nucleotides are TGCGCCAGCAGCTTGAGCGGGAGGCGAATCGGCACAGATACGCAGTATTTT. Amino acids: CASSLSGRRIGTDTQYF.

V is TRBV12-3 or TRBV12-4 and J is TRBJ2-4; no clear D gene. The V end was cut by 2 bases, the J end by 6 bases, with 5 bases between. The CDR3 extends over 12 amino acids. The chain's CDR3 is CASSLPGNIQYF. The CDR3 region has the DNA TGTGCCAGCAGTTTACCAGGAAACATTCAGTACTTC.

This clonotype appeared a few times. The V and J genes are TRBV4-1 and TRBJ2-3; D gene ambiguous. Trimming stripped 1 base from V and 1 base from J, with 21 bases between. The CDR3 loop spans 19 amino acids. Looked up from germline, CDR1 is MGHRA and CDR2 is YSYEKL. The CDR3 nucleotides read TGCGCCAGCAGCCAAGTTAAAATCTTGCCCAGTGTTGGCACAGATACGCAGTATTTT. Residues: CASSQVKILPSVGTDTQYF.

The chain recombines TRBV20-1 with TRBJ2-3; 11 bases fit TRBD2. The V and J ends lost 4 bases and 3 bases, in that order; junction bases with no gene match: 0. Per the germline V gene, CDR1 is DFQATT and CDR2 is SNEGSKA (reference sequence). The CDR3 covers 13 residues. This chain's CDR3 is CSATSGRTDTQYF. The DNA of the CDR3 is TGCAGTGCTACTAGCGGGAGGACAGATACGCAGTATTTT.

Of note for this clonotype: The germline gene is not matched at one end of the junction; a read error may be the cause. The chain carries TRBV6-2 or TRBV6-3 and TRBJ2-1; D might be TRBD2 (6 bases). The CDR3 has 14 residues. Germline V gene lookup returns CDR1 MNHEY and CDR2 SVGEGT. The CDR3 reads CASRPRDLLNEQLF. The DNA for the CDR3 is TGTGCCAGCAGACCGAGGGACTTGCTTAATGAGCAGTTATTC.

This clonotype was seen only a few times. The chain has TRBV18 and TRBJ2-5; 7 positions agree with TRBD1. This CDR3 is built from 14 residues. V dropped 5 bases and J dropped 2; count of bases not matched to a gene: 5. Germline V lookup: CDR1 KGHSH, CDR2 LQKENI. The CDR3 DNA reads TGTGCCAGCTCAGAGGGACAGTTACAAGAGACCCAGTACTTC. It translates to CASSEGQLQETQYF.